The 20 T cell receptor beta chains given below trace back to one sample, sequenced in a study of T cell changes during pregnancy in multiple sclerosis. Clones were read by immunoSEQ multiplex PCR, and TCRdb kept only the in-frame ones, dropping some. The sample includes about 52,000 clones, 90% to 95% of them seen just once. The specimen was CD4+ T cells from peripheral blood mononuclear cells, collected before pregnancy. The receptors were sampled from a female donor with multiple sclerosis, enrolled in a pregnancy study.

The gene calls are TRBV29-1 and TRBJ2-2; TRBD1 might be the D (5 bases). The CDR3 is 12 amino acids. The germline gives CDR1 SQVTM, CDR2 ANQGSEA. V shed 6 bases and J shed 6 bases, with 11 bases lying between them. CDR3 loop: CSVGRVSGELFF. CDR3 sequence (DNA): TGCAGCGTCGGCAGGGTGTCCGGGGAGCTGTTTTTT.

This chain connects TRBV2 to TRBJ1-2, with 7 bases matching TRBD1. The V and J ends lost 4 bases and 8 bases, in that order; junction bases with no gene match: 7. This CDR3 comprises 13 residues. CDR1 and CDR2 from the germline V gene are SNHLY and FYNNEI. CDR3 in amino acids: CASSAQGIGGYTF. The CDR3 bases are TGTGCCAGCAGTGCACAGGGGATTGGAGGCTACACCTTC.

This sequence joins TRBV18 and TRBJ1-5, with a tentative D call TRBD1 (5 bases). This CDR3 has 13 residues. Deletions cut 6 bases from V and 7 bases from J, with 13 bases between. Germline CDR1 reads KGHSH; CDR2 reads LQKENI. CDR3 amino acids: CASSPGSGQPQHF. In nucleotides, the CDR3 is TGTGCCAGCTCGCCAGGGTCAGGCCAGCCCCAGCATTTT.

The chain couples TRBV29-1 to TRBJ2-3, with TRBD2 matching 10 bases. There are 15 residues in the CDR3. V trimming: 3 bases; J trimming: 2 bases; junction bases outside the gene matches: 5. Germline V gene lookup returns CDR1 SQVTM and CDR2 ANQGSEA. As DNA, the CDR3 is TGCAGCGTTGAGTCTAGCGGGAGCAACACAGATACGCAGTATTTT. Amino acid sequence: CSVESSGSNTDTQYF.

The chain employs TRBV5-1 and TRBJ2-3; tentatively, D is TRBD2 (6 bases). This CDR3 contains 15 residues. Germline loops: CDR1 SGHRS, CDR2 YFSETQ. The V end lost 4 bases, the J end lost 6 bases, and 18 bases lay between the germline ends. The CDR3 loop reads CASSAGTLALDTQYF. The CDR3 coding sequence is TGCGCCAGCAGCGCCGGGACTCTAGCGTTGGATACGCAGTATTTT.

This sequence joins TRBV30 and TRBJ1-2; 9 bases are shared with TRBD1. The CDR3 covers 14 residues. V was clipped by 1 base and J by 8 bases; unmatched bases: 8. Germline CDR1 is GTSNPN and CDR2 is SVGIG (reference sequence). Here the CDR3 reads CAWSGHRGQGGYTF. The CDR3 DNA reads as TGTGCCTGGAGTGGACACAGGGGGCAGGGAGGCTACACCTTC.

This chain joins TRBV5-4 and TRBJ1-1; no firm D call. V lost 0 bases, J lost 5 bases, and 14 bases lay in between. This CDR3 is built from 15 residues. Per the germline V gene, CDR1 is SGHNT and CDR2 is YYREEE (reference sequence). In nucleotides, the CDR3 is TGTGCCAGCAGCTTGGCGGCGGGGATGATGACTGAAGCTTTCTTT. As protein: CASSLAAGMMTEAFF.

CDR3 coding DNA: TGTGCCAGCAGTCCGAGCGGGTTCGGGACAGATACGCAGTATTTT. Protein: CASSPSGFGTDTQYF. The chain joins TRBV2 to TRBJ2-3; D perhaps matches TRBD2 (6 bases). The CDR3 is made up of 15 amino acids. Germline V CDR1 and CDR2: SNHLY, FYNNEI. V lost 5 bases and J 3 bases, leaving 15 bases between the germline ends.

The CDR3 DNA reads as TGTGCCAGTAGTATCACCCGAGGAGGAGGCACAGATACGCAGTATTTT. This translates into CASSITRGGGTDTQYF. This chain joins TRBV19 and TRBJ2-3; D is possibly TRBD2 (5 bases). This CDR3 contains 16 residues. Germline CDR1 reads LNHDA; CDR2 reads SQIVND (reference sequence). Trimming shortened V by 3 bases and J by 1 base, and 14 bases separated the two germline ends.

The chain is built from TRBV28 and TRBJ1-3; D gene uncertain. Trimming pared 4 bases from V and 3 bases from J, leaving 7 bases between. Per germline, CDR1 MDHEN and CDR2 SYDVKM. The CDR3 length is 13 residues. The CDR3 region is CASSSRLGNTIYF. CDR3 DNA: TGTGCCAGCAGTTCTAGGCTTGGAAACACCATATATTTT.

The rearrangement joins TRBV5-6 to TRBJ2-7; TRBD2 agrees at 10 bases. Trimming removed 4 bases from V and 1 base from J; junction bases left unmatched: 11. The CDR3 is made up of 17 amino acids. Germline V gives CDR1 SGHDT, CDR2 YYEEEE. In DNA form, the CDR3 reads TGTGCCAGCAGCGGTGGACTAGCGGAATTTCTTTCCTACGAGCAGTACTTC. This gives the protein CASSGGLAEFLSYEQYF.

CDR3 coding DNA: TGTGCCACCAGCAGAGATTTGCGCAGGAACTACGAGCAGTACTTC. Its protein is CATSRDLRRNYEQYF. The V call is TRBV15, the J call TRBJ2-7; D is uncertain. This CDR3 is built from 15 residues. Trimming removed 0 bases at V and 3 bases at J, with 12 bases between. Germline CDR1 LNHNV, CDR2 YYDKDF (reference sequence). The entire variable domain, with the rest obtained from reference TRBV15 and TRBJ2-7, is as follows: DAMVIQNPRYQVTQFGKPVTLSCSQTLNHNVMYWYQQKSSQAPKLLFHYYDKDFNNEADTPDNFQSRRPNTSFCFLDIRSPGLGDTAMYLCATSRDLRRNYEQYFGPGTRLTVT.

In this sample, this clone turned up once. The V call is TRBV5-8, the J call TRBJ2-7; D gene uncertain. This CDR3 contains 11 residues. Germline-derived CDR1 and CDR2 are SGHTS and YDEGEE. Trimming cost V 6 bases and J 0 bases, with 4 bases left between them. The CDR3 is CASTGSYEQYF. The CDR3, as DNA: TGTGCCAGCACCGGCTCCTACGAGCAGTACTTC. Looking up the rest from reference TRBV5-8 and TRBJ2-7 gives the full variable domain: EAGVTQSPTHLIKTRGQQATLRCSPISGHTSVYWYQQALGLGLQFLLWYDEGEERNRGNFPPRFSGRQFPNYSSELNVNALELEDSALYLCASTGSYEQYFGPGTRLTVT.

This chain connects TRBV25-1 to TRBJ1-3, with D possibly being TRBD1 (5 bases). This CDR3 is 16 amino acids long. The V end was cut by 1 base, the J end by 4 bases, with 14 bases between. CDR1 is MGHDK and CDR2 is SYGVNS in the germline V gene. Here the CDR3 DNA reads TGTGCCAGCAGTGAATCGGGTGGGGCGGCCGGAAACACCATATATTTT. This codes for CASSESGGAAGNTIYF.

This chain joins TRBV5-1 and TRBJ2-5, with TRBD1 matching 7 bases. Germline assignment: CDR1 SGHRS and CDR2 YFSETQ. J lost 2 bases, V lost 2 bases, and 3 bases had no gene match. The CDR3 has 14 amino acids. CDR3 residues: CASSFGTVQETQYF. The DNA for the CDR3 is TGCGCCAGCAGCTTTGGGACAGTACAAGAGACCCAGTACTTC.

The chain links TRBV30 to TRBJ2-2, with D tentatively TRBD1 (5 bases). The CDR3 is 13 amino acids. V was cut by 4 bases and J by 3 bases, with 9 bases left in between. Per the germline V gene, CDR1 is GTSNPN and CDR2 is SVGIG (reference sequence). The CDR3 loop is CAWIRGDTGELFF. The DNA of the CDR3 is TGTGCCTGGATTAGGGGTGACACCGGGGAGCTGTTTTTT.

J is TRBJ2-5 and V is TRBV5-1, with 8 bases matching TRBD2. This CDR3 spans 14 amino acids. From germline, CDR1 is SGHRS and CDR2 YFSETQ. V shed 3 bases, J shed 5 bases, and the junction held 6 bases outside the gene matches. CDR3 DNA: TGCGCCAGCAGCTCGGGAGGGCCGGGGGAGACCCAGTACTTC. As protein: CASSSGGPGETQYF. Full variable domain (rest looked up from reference TRBV5-1 and TRBJ2-5): KAGVTQTPRYLIKTRGQQVTLSCSPISGHRSVSWYQQTPGQGLQFLFEYFSETQRNKGNFPGRFSGRQFSNSRSEMNVSTLELGDSALYLCASSSGGPGETQYFGPGTRLLVL.

The chain couples TRBV7-2 to TRBJ1-1; no definite D call. Trimming removed 1 base at V and 10 bases at J, with 13 bases between. The CDR3 consists of 13 residues. Germline lookup yields CDR1 SGHTA and CDR2 FQGNSA. The CDR3 is CASSLDPLLGAFF. The CDR3 DNA reads as TGTGCCAGCAGCTTAGACCCCCTACTCGGAGCTTTCTTT.

This chain links TRBV11-2 with TRBJ2-5; D unresolved. The CDR3 sequence is 14 residues long. CDR1 is SGHAT, CDR2 FQNNGV, per germline. V lost 1 base, J lost 2 bases, and 8 bases lay in between. The CDR3 sequence is CASSLVRGQETQYF. CDR3 in DNA: TGTGCCAGCAGCTTAGTTCGCGGTCAAGAGACCCAGTACTTC.

This clone has a single count. V usage is TRBV27 and J usage is TRBJ1-1; D unresolved. V lost 3 bases to trimming and J lost 6 bases, with 11 bases between them. The CDR3 is made up of 13 amino acids. In germline, CDR1 is MNHEY, CDR2 SMNVEV (reference sequence). CDR3 protein: CASSFGRRAEAFF. In DNA, the CDR3 is TGTGCCAGCAGTTTCGGGCGGCGGGCTGAAGCTTTCTTT.